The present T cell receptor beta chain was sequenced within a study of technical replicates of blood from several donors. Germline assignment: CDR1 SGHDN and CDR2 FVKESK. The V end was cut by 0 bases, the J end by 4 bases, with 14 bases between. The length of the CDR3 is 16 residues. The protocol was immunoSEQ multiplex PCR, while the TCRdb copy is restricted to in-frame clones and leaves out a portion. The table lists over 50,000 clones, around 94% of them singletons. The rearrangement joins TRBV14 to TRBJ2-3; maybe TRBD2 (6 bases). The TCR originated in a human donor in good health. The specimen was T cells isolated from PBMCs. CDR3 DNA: TGTGCCAGCAGCCAAGAGGGACTGCAGCATTCAGATACGCAGTATTTT. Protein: CASSQEGLQHSDTQYF.